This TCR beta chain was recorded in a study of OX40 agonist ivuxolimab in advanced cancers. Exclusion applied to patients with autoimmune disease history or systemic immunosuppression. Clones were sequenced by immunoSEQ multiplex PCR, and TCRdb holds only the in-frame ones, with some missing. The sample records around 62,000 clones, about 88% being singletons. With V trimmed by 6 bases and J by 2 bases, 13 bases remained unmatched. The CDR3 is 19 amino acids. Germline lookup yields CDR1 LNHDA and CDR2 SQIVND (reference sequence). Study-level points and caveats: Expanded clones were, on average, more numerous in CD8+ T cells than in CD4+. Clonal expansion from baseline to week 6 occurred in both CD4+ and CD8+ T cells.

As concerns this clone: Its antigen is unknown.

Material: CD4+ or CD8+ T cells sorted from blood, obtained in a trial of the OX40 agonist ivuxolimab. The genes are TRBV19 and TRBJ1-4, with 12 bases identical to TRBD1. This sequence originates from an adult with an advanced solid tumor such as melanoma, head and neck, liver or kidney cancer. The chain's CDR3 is CASSRTRDRGHSTNEKLFF. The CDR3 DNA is TGTGCCAGTAGCCGTACGAGGGACAGGGGGCACTCGACTAATGAAAAACTGTTTTTT.